Below, one T cell receptor beta chain is given with its context. The antigen it binds to is not known. Qualities for individual bases were not recorded, and no much larger clone is one base off. Measured from the cysteine to the phenylalanine, the CDR3 is 13 residues long. Kept here is only the CDR3 DNA, which spans 39 bases and is read in frame from base 1. V loses 7 bases, J loses 5 bases, and the germline ends lie 17 bases apart. The germline V gene (reference sequence) gives CDR1 as DFQATT and CDR2 as SNEGSKA. The sample belongs to a study of T cells after yellow fever vaccination (dated by TCRdb to the late 2010s). About the study as a whole: Libraries from fractions with low cell numbers were prepared with the SMART-Seq v4 Ultra Low Input RNA kit. Bulk PBMC replicates and cell subsets were isolated from blood drawn at multiple timepoints before and after both primary and secondary immunization. To follow T-cell clones before and after both primary and booster YFV17D yellow fever vaccination, bulk TCR alpha and beta repertoires underwent longitudinal sequencing. The cohort comprised two healthy male donors, one aged 18 to 30 and one aged 30 to 40 years. Study-level results and caveats: Computational filtering was required because FACS-sorted repertoires could contain abundant contaminating clonotypes from the bulk population. After the booster, most clones that had expanded after primary vaccination were detected again (around 97% of CD4 and roughly 86% of CD8), suggesting broad maintenance of memory. Compared with the primary T-cell response, the secondary T-cell response was weaker but faster, peaking on day 5 rather than day 15. A small share of clonotypes was detected in both CD4 and CD8 compartments, with the overlap likely arising from convergent recombination. Because the study included only a couple of donors, the extent to which the findings can be generalized is limited.

The sample's treatment or condition label is to be understood as: live attenuated yellow fever vaccine strain. PBMCs were isolated from peripheral blood using a standard Ficoll-Paque protocol. CD4 and CD8 T-cell fractions were isolated with Dynabeads CD4 and CD8 positive selection kits. TriZol was used to extract RNA from bulk PBMCs, from CD4 and CD8 fractions, and from dextramer-positive and dextramer-negative fractions. The sequencing machine was an Illumina NovaSeq 6000. TCR cDNA was synthesized by 5'RACE template switching, which introduced a universal primer site and unique molecular identifiers. cDNA synthesis was primed from both the TCR alpha and TCR beta constant segments. Library amplification involved two PCR steps, and the second step added sample barcodes and sequencing adapters. Sequencing of the libraries was done on either Illumina HiSeq 2500 (2x100 bp) or NovaSeq (2x150 bp). The original pipeline was this. Demultiplexing of reads and collapsing into UMI consensus sequences were performed with MIGEC, and V(D)J alignment was carried out with MiXCR. Vaccine-responding clonotypes were identified with edgeR using replicate PBMC samples, with FDR below 0.01 and a log2 fold change above 5 up to day 15 being required. Bulk clonotypes were assigned CD4 or CD8 identity according to which sequenced CD4 or CD8 repertoire held them at higher abundance. The raw public data were reprocessed by TCRdb itself: fastp quality trimming at Q25, MiXCR clonotype calling, in-frame beta chains only. One record per CDR3 amino acid sequence lists the most common genes and DNA. The V and J calls here are based on TCRdb, not the publication. The sample includes about 340,000 distinct CDR3 sequences, with approximately 12% observed a single time. Of the sample, approximately 3.4% is held by the ten largest clones.

The source is a man aged 18-30 years who received the YFV17D yellow fever vaccine. Sequencing was performed on CD4+ T cells sorted from PBMCs, taken 15 days after the yellow fever booster vaccination. The chain couples TRBV20-1 to TRBJ1-2, and possibly TRBD1, on 5 matching bases. In nucleotide form, the sequence is TGCAGTGTTGGGCCCGGGACGGAGTATGGCTACACCTTC. Its coded protein is CSVGPGTEYGYTF.